This T cell receptor (beta chain) came from a study of cytomegalovirus exposure and HLA in healthy donors (dated by TCRdb to about 2017). With respect to the entire study: An earlier analysis of several hundred of the donors reported approximately 300 Gb of sequence data and around 120 million unique TCR beta sequences obtained from around 180 million T cells. An early release that covered fewer than 800 HLA-typed donors contained around 300 gigabases of sequencing data and approximately 85 million unique TCR sequences. The genetic ancestry cluster associated with self-reported Caucasian donors included 81% of the 398 genotyped donors. The study aimed to test whether signatures of past pathogen exposure could be identified by cataloging public T cell receptors. The study used immunosequencing to profile the T cell repertoires of 600 to 850 subjects and linked those repertoires to cytomegalovirus serostatus. In addition to the first cohort of hundreds of subjects, a separate validation cohort of 130 or so different subjects was used. The study combined high-throughput TCR immunosequencing, statistical association of individual TCRs with disease status, and machine learning to predict cytomegalovirus infection status. To study patterns of TCR occurrence, a later analysis re-analyzed previously published TCR beta repertoires from 666 donors and added high-resolution HLA genotyping. The later analysis used no new phenotypic data to find candidate immune exposures, relying instead on TCR beta sequences and their occurrence across donors. An earlier analysis of around 640 of the donors used high-throughput TCR beta sequencing to judge whether each TCR beta V gene segment behaved as functional or pseudogenic. Donor age, sex, ethnicity and CMV serostatus were compiled alongside the repertoire data. A later genetic analysis took genome-wide SNP genotypes for 398 of the 666 donors and used that subset as a discovery cohort. Every repertoire in the discovery cohort had been generated on one and the same sequencing platform. Class I and class II HLA loci were covered by the typing at four-digit resolution. The number of typed donors differed by locus: about 629-630 for A, B, C, DRB1 and DQB1; 522 for DQA1; roughly 600 for DPA1; and about 450 for DPB1. Roughly five DR-DQ haplotypes were treated as single units for association and clustering because of strong linkage in the cohort. Across 398 genotyped donors of the cohort, an average of about 240,000 unique TCR beta nucleotide sequences per donor were sequenced, and around 19% of those sequences were non-productive.

There are 15 amino acids in the CDR3, from cysteine to phenylalanine inclusive. The DNA shown is the 45-base CDR3, in frame from base 1. From the germline V gene (reference sequence), CDR1 is LNHNV and CDR2 is YYDKDF. In regard to this clone: Its antigen has not been determined. Germline is not matched at one junction end, which may reflect a read error. Other DNA sequences in the same sample also yield this CDR3.

Beyond this particular receptor, the publication reports: The study listed approximately 150 TCR beta chains as associated with cytomegalovirus. According to a later analysis, most CMV-associated TCR beta chains appeared to be HLA-restricted, and the HLA associations seemed to be driven largely by CMV exposure. An earlier analysis of 587 of the donors showed that most TCR beta V segments appeared in productive rearrangements either about 90% or about 30% of the time, which broadly matched IMGT annotations. A few of the identified cytomegalovirus-associated TCR beta chains were confirmed in vitro to be specific for cytomegalovirus antigens. Assigning TCR associations to individual alleles was difficult when HLA alleles, especially DR and DQ, strongly co-occurred. HLA typing was unavailable for some donors at each locus, so association tests used only the typed subset. Across donors, most TCR sequences were observed very rarely, whereas some public TCRs were present in many individuals. Compared with the roughly 670-donor mean, donors in an Asian-associated ancestry cluster had fewer N-insertions in productive TCRs, according to a later genetic analysis. In a later analysis, HLA-associated TCR beta chains were found to be more clonally expanded and to have lower generation probabilities than equally common non-associated chains. A further reported finding was that TCR beta sequences accurately predicted the HLA-A and HLA-B alleles for most subjects in the first cohort. The authors suggested that the approach could potentially be generalized to other disease states and immunological phenotypes. Some IMGT-functional V segments, including TRBV6-2 and TRBV6-3, could not be distinguished by the 87-base-pair reads and were therefore excluded. In a later analysis, the rate of TCR association differed among HLA loci, with DRB1 alleles having the most associated TCRs and HLA-C alleles having the fewest. The presence/absence analyses assumed that sequencing depth was roughly uniform across donors, and that assumption may not be true. A later analysis reported that several top co-occurrence clusters appeared linked to parvovirus B19, influenza, CMV and Epstein-Barr virus. A cluster of highly shared sequence variants was judged likely to represent a technical artifact of the sequencing pipeline. A later analysis associated 15,000 to 20,000 TCR beta sequences with specific HLA alleles at a false discovery rate of 0.05. V-gene and J-gene trimming of TCR beta chains was associated with a missense DCLRE1C variant in a later genetic analysis, and the association was replicated in an independent cohort. Linkage disequilibrium might explain the correlated functional status among segregating V segments, but an unknown experimental factor could not be ruled out. The only immune exposure information available for the cohort was CMV serostatus. In both the original and validation cohorts, the classifier was reported to diagnose cytomegalovirus status with high specificity and sensitivity. Because counts were too low, approximately 15 rarely observed V segments, including chromosome 9 orphons, were excluded from the earlier analysis of several hundred of the donors. Only TCR beta chains were sequenced in this cohort, and the absence of alpha or paired-chain data limited detectable features.

The cohort consisted of 600 to 700 healthy bone marrow donors. All cohort members were sampled while nominally healthy, although unrecorded immune exposures were likely present. The donor was CMV seropositive and was included in the group of 250 to 300 seropositive cohort members. A peripheral blood sample was provided by each donor, and peripheral blood mononuclear cells were used for TCR beta sequencing. The Qiagen DNeasy Blood Extraction Kit was used to extract genomic DNA from the blood cell samples. The library was made by the immunoSEQ multiplex PCR assay. For the multiplex PCR, a mixture combining 60 forward primers for TCR Vbeta segments and 13 reverse primers for TCR Jbeta segments was used. The CDR3 region of rearranged TCR beta genes was amplified from genomic DNA with a multiplex PCR assay. The Illumina HiSeq System was used to sequence the amplified TCR beta libraries as 87-base-pair reads. Per the original workflow: In a later analysis, 70 million to 95 million unique TCR beta chains were counted across the roughly 610 repertoires, and approximately 11 million of these chains were shared by at least two donors. To remove PCR and sequencing errors, raw reads were error-corrected and collapsed into unique sequences using a nearest-neighbor algorithm that merged closely related sequences. V, D and J gene segments were assigned by aligning CDR3 sequences to IMGT reference sequences. For a sequence to be retained, a match of at least six nucleotides was required to both a V gene segment and a J gene segment. Rearrangements were called productive when the CDR3 lacked stop codons and stayed in frame with V and J; all others were non-productive. CDR3 was defined according to IMGT convention as the region running from the second conserved V-encoded cysteine to the conserved J-encoded phenylalanine. The earlier analysis of about 590 of the donors excluded sequences that lacked an unambiguous match to a single V gene segment. In an earlier analysis of roughly 600 of the donors, a V segment was called functional when productive rearrangements were above 56.7%, and segregating when the standard deviation between donors exceeded 5%. A statistical classification framework was developed to diagnose cytomegalovirus status using the catalog of TCR beta chain sequences. In a later analysis, TCR nucleotide sequences were compared against IMGT/GENE-DB human TR gene sequences so that V and J genes could be assigned. The TCRdist pipeline was used in a later analysis to assign CDR3 sequences and most-parsimonious VDJ recombination scenarios. In a later analysis, every TCR beta chain was defined by the combination of its CDR3 amino acid sequence and its V-gene family, and reads without a unique V-gene family were dropped. As a way to deal with suspected cross-contamination and a sequencing artifact, a later analysis dropped 500 to 700 nucleotide sequences that were highly shared and had low generation probability. In a later analysis, a clonal expansion index was calculated for each public chain from normalized within-repertoire ranks of inferred template counts. In a later analysis, generation probabilities were computed with a VDJ recombination model fitted to out-of-frame rearrangements, and the resulting probabilities were checked against IGoR. Hypergeometric tests were used in a later analysis to score TCR-TCR, TCR-HLA and TCR-CMV co-occurrence, with a repertoire-size bias correction applied to the TCR pairs. False discovery rates were estimated in a later analysis by permuting HLA or CMV assignments 20 times. In a later analysis, co-occurring TCRs were grouped with DBSCAN, and TCRdist sequence similarity was added when clustering was performed within HLA-allele-positive subsets. For co-occurrence clustering, repertoires with fewer than 30,000 or more than 120,000 public chains were excluded, along with roughly 5 repertoires with anomalous nucleotide sharing. In TCRdb, the immuneACCESS table is reduced to in-frame sequences with V and J assigned. These tables do not hold every clone; where another copy was compared, an unresolved V gene accounts for under half, and the others remain unexplained. V, J and clone size derive from that table, while D and trimming were established from the DNA sequence. Within this sample are tens of thousands of clones, with about 60% of them counted one time only. The top ten clonotypes cover 20% to 25% of the sample.

This receptor was obtained from a man over 45 in good health and CMV-seropositive. The sample was PBMCs. The chain uses TRBV15 and TRBJ1-4, with the D gene call left open. This receptor has the CDR3 CATSRDSEQNEKLFF. The nucleotide sequence reads TGTGCCACCAGCAGAGATTCGGAACAGAATGAAAAGCTGTTTTTT.